One and the same sample provided the 3 T cell receptor beta chains below, sequenced in a study of T cell changes during pregnancy in multiple sclerosis. Clones were sequenced by immunoSEQ multiplex PCR, and TCRdb holds only the in-frame ones, with some missing. The table has roughly 50,000 clones, 80% to 95% seen once. The material sequenced was CD4+ T cells from peripheral blood mononuclear cells, taken after pregnancy. The receptors come from a female donor with multiple sclerosis, enrolled in a pregnancy study.

The chain's CDR3 is CASSEAGGNQPQHF. The CDR3 DNA reads TGTGCCAGCAGCGAGGCCGGGGGGAATCAGCCCCAGCATTTT. V usage is TRBV11-2 and J usage is TRBJ1-5; D is perhaps TRBD1 (5 bases). V lost 5 bases, J lost 4 bases, and 12 bases lay in between. This CDR3 has 14 residues. Germline V gene lookup returns CDR1 SGHAT and CDR2 FQNNGV.

V gene TRBV19 combines with J gene TRBJ1-4; 7 nucleotides match TRBD1. There are 15 residues in the CDR3. Germline V gene data show CDR1 as LNHDA and CDR2 as SQIVND (reference sequence). Trimming cost V 4 bases and J 5 bases; bases outside gene matches: 7. CDR3 loop: CASSKGTALNEKLFF. For the CDR3, the DNA is TGTGCCAGTAGTAAGGGGACAGCTTTGAATGAAAAACTGTTTTTT.

V gene TRBV11-2 combines with J gene TRBJ2-7; 8 bases are a match to TRBD1. V dropped 4 bases and J dropped 2; count of bases not matched to a gene: 10. This CDR3 has 16 residues. The germline V gene has CDR1 SGHAT and CDR2 FQNNGV. The CDR3 DNA reads TGTGCCAGCAGCTCGCTACGGGACAGGCGCGCCTACGAGCAGTACTTC. Its translation: CASSSLRDRRAYEQYF.